The TCR beta chain under discussion was sequenced for a study of blood T cell repertoires in COVID-19. The V and J ends lost 2 bases and 5 bases, in that order; junction bases with no gene match: 9. Germline V gives CDR1 SGHTA, CDR2 FQGTGA. This CDR3 region has 15 residues. Original processing notes: Reference gene primer amplification gave nucleated cell count estimates. This table comes from immunoSEQ multiplex PCR, and its TCRdb copy is limited to in-frame clones, with some not included. The V and J calls and clone size are taken from that table; D and trimming were inferred from the DNA. The table includes approximately 220,000 clones, less than 85% detected once.

Sequenced sample: PBMCs or T cells enriched from blood (not recorded which). The receptor's source is a man aged 35-49 years who had recovered from COVID-19. The chain links TRBV7-3 to TRBJ2-7; the match to TRBD2 covers 7 bases. The CDR3 nucleotides are TGTGCCAGCAGCTTATTCGGGCGGGAGTCCGACGAGCAGTACTTC. Translating gives CASSLFGRESDEQYF.